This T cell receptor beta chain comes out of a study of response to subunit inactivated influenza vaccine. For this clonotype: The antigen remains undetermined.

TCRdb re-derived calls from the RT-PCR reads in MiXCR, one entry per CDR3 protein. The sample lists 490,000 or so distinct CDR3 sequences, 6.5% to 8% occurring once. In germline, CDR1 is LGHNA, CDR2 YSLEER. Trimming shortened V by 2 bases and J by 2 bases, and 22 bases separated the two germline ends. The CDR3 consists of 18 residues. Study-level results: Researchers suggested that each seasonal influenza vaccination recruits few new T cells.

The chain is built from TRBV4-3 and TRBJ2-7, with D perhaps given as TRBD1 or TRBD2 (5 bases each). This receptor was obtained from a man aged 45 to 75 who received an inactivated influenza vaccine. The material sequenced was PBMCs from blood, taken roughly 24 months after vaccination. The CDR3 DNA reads TGCGCCAGCAGCCAAAACATGATGGGACCCCAGCGGACCTACGAGCAGTACTTC. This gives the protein CASSQNMMGPQRTYEQYF.